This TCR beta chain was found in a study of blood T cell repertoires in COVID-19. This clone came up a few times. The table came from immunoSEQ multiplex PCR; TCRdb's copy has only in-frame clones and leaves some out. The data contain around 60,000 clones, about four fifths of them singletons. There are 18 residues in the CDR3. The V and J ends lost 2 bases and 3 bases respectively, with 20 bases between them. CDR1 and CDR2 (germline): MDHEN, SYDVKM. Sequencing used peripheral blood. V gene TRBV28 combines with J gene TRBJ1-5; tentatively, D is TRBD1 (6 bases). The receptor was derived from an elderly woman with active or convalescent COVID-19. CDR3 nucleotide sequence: TGTGCCAGCAGTTTAAAGGGCACAGGGAGAAAGCCCAATCAGCCCCAGCATTTT. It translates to CASSLKGTGRKPNQPQHF.